This TCR beta chain derives from a study of cytomegalovirus exposure and HLA in healthy donors. Germline values: CDR1 SEHNR, CDR2 FQNEAQ (reference sequence). V dropped 6 bases and J dropped 1; count of bases not matched to a gene: 8. This CDR3 has 15 amino acids. Overall study results and limits: Cytomegalovirus association was listed for about 160 TCR beta chains. A classifier reportedly called cytomegalovirus status with high sensitivity and specificity.

Assay used: immunoSEQ multiplex PCR; TCRdb lists only in-frame clones, some missing. The sample gives some 170,000 clones, around 86% of which show up once; 2% to 3% is in the top ten. The donors formed part of the 120-subject validation cohort, distinct from the approximately 670-subject first cohort. As for this clone: Antigen: not known.

The TCR comes from a man aged 18 to 30 in good health and CMV-seropositive. This chain joins TRBV7-9 and TRBJ2-7; 8 bases are shared with TRBD2. Input material: PBMCs. The CDR3 sequence: CASSRAQRESYEQYF. DNA of the CDR3: TGTGCCAGCAGTCGAGCCCAGCGGGAGTCCTACGAGCAGTACTTC.